The entry below describes one TCR beta chain. Germline CDR1 MNHEY, CDR2 SMNVEV (reference sequence). Trimming took off 6 bases at V and 5 bases at J, with 7 bases between the two ends. The CDR3 spans 12 residues. Per the authors' pipeline: Reference gene primers were amplified, and this amplification served to estimate nucleated cell counts. The protocol was immunoSEQ multiplex PCR, while the TCRdb copy is restricted to in-frame clones and leaves out a portion. V and J calls and clone size are given by that table; D and trimming were obtained from the DNA. The sample has 150,000 to 200,000 clones, roughly four fifths seen once; the top ten hold around 6.1%. The sample comes from a study of blood T cell repertoires in COVID-19. Overall study context: COVID-19 samples from acute and convalescent phases originated in the United States, Italy and Spain. From T cells, B-cell-depleted T cells, or PBMCs came the material, which was cDNA or gDNA.

The V gene is TRBV27, the J gene TRBJ2-2; D is ambiguous. The TCR was taken from a woman between 40 and 55 years old with acute or convalescent COVID-19. Sequenced: peripheral blood. DNA of the CDR3: TGTGCCAGCAGCCAATTGACCGGGGAGCTGTTTTTT. Its translation is CASSQLTGELFF.